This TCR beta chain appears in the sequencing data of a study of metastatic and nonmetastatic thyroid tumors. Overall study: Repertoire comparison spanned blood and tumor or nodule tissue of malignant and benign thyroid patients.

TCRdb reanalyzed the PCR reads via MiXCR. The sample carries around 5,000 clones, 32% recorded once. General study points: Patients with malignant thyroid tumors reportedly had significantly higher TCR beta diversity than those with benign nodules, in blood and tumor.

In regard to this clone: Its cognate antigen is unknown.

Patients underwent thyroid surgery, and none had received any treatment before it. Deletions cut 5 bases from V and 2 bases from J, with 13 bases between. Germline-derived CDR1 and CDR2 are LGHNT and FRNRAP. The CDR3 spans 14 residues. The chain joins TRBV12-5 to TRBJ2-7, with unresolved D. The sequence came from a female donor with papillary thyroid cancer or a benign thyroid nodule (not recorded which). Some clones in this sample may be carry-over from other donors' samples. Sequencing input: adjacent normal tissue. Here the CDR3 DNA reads TGTGCTAGTGGTCTTTCGGGTTATGCCTACGAGCAGTACTTC. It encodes CASGLSGYAYEQYF.